Each of the 12 T cell receptor beta chains below was sequenced from the same sample in a study of radiotherapy plus CTLA-4 blockade in lung cancer. TCRdb keeps only in-frame clones here, not all; method: immunoSEQ multiplex PCR. The sample lists roughly 53,000 clones; 65% to 85% were seen once. Material: peripheral blood, obtained from a patient treated with radiotherapy plus ipilimumab. These receptors were obtained from a human donor with non-small cell lung cancer who had a partial response to radiotherapy plus ipilimumab.

The chain combines TRBV7-9 with TRBJ1-1, with TRBD1 matching 9 bases. The CDR3 spans 14 residues. With V trimmed by 5 bases and J by 4 bases, 5 bases remained unmatched. Germline loops: CDR1 SEHNR, CDR2 FQNEAQ (reference sequence). In nucleotides, the CDR3 is TGTGCCAGCAGCCAAGGGGGACAGGGCACTGAAGCTTTCTTT. Protein product: CASSQGGQGTEAFF.

V and J are TRBV6-5 and TRBJ2-3, with a possible D match to TRBD1 (5 bases). V lost 11 bases and J lost 4, with 16 bases in between. Germline CDR1 reads MNHEY; CDR2 reads SVGAGI. This CDR3 has 13 residues. The CDR3 reads CASRAASPDTQYF. The CDR3 DNA sequence: TGTGCCTCCAGGGCAGCTTCCCCAGATACGCAGTATTTT.

The chain combines TRBV30 with TRBJ2-5, with D possibly TRBD1 on 5 matching bases. V lost 1 base, J lost 5 bases, and 8 bases lay in between. The CDR3 length is 12 residues. Germline CDR1 and CDR2: GTSNPN and SVGIG (reference sequence). Written as DNA, the CDR3 is TGTGCCTGGAGTGGAAGGGGCGAGACCCAGTACTTC. It yields the protein CAWSGRGETQYF.

The chain is built from TRBV5-4 and TRBJ2-7; possibly TRBD1 for D (5 bases). There are 16 residues in the CDR3. V was pared by 1 base and J by 5 bases, with 19 bases between. Germline V gene lookup returns CDR1 SGHNT and CDR2 YYREEE (reference sequence). The CDR3 DNA is TGTGCCAGCAGCTTGAAGGCTGGGCCAGGGCGCGACGAGCAGTACTTC. It is translated as CASSLKAGPGRDEQYF.

The rearrangement joins TRBV28 to TRBJ2-3, with 8 bases matching TRBD2. The CDR3 totals 16 residues. The germline gives CDR1 MDHEN, CDR2 SYDVKM. After removal of 2 bases from V and 3 bases from J, the junction contained 7 bases not matched to a gene. The CDR3 DNA follows: TGTGCCAGCAGTTTACCCGGGGGGGCTCGGACAGATACGCAGTATTTT. It yields the protein CASSLPGGARTDTQYF.

The V gene is TRBV6-5, the J gene TRBJ1-2; D may be TRBD1 (6 bases). The V end lost 4 bases, the J end lost 10 bases, and 16 bases lay between the germline ends. Germline-derived CDR1 and CDR2 are MNHEY and SVGAGI. CDR3 length: 13 amino acids. CDR3 sequence: CASSWGQGLAYTF. The CDR3, as DNA: TGTGCCAGCAGTTGGGGGCAGGGCCTTGCCTACACCTTC.

The genes are TRBV19 and TRBJ1-1; unclear D gene. The germline V gene encodes CDR1 LNHDA and CDR2 SQIVND (reference sequence). The CDR3 runs 15 residues. V dropped 4 bases and J dropped 1 base, with 13 bases sitting between them. The CDR3: CASSKTELSNTEAFF. CDR3 bases: TGTGCCAGTAGTAAAACAGAGTTATCGAACACTGAAGCTTTCTTT.

The rearrangement links TRBV28 to TRBJ1-4; 7 nucleotides match TRBD1. The length of the CDR3 is 18 residues. J lost 8 bases, V lost 6 bases, and 21 bases had no gene match. In germline, CDR1 is MDHEN, CDR2 SYDVKM. CDR3 nucleotides: TGTGCCAGCAGGCACTCCAATATAAAACAGGGGCTTAACGAAAAACTGTTTTTT. Translation gives CASRHSNIKQGLNEKLFF. The variable domain in full, completed from reference TRBV28 and TRBJ1-4, reads DVKVTQSSRYLVKRTGEKVFLECVQDMDHENMFWYRQDPGLGLRLIYFSYDVKMKEKGDIPEGYSVSREKKERFSLILESASTNQTSMYLCASRHSNIKQGLNEKLFFGSGTQLSVL.

This clone was seen a single time. V and J are TRBV19 and TRBJ2-3, with D perhaps TRBD2 (7 bases). Germline V gene sequence: CDR1 LNHDA, CDR2 SQIVND (reference sequence). Trimming pared 1 base from V and 5 bases from J, leaving 13 bases between. The CDR3 spans 15 residues. This CDR3 is CASSIGGGGGDTQYF. The CDR3 DNA is TGTGCCAGTAGTATAGGAGGCGGGGGCGGAGATACGCAGTATTTT.

The sample holds one count of this clone. The V call is TRBV7-9, the J call TRBJ2-1, with 10 nucleotides matching TRBD2. The CDR3 has 17 amino acids. V shed 1 base and J 5 bases; nucleotides not matched to a gene: 8. CDR1 SEHNR and CDR2 FQNEAQ come from the germline V gene (reference sequence). In DNA, the CDR3 is TGTGCCAGCAGCTTAGTCAGCGGGGGGGCAGATAACAATGAGCAGTTCTTC. It encodes CASSLVSGGADNNEQFF.

This clone was detected once. The V call is TRBV5-6, the J call TRBJ2-4; 8 positions agree with TRBD1. Trimming removed 4 bases from V and 8 bases from J; junction bases left unmatched: 5. In germline, CDR1 is SGHDT, CDR2 YYEEEE. This CDR3 spans 13 amino acids. CDR3 loop: CASSLLTGDIQYF. CDR3 nucleotides: TGTGCCAGCAGCCTACTGACAGGGGACATTCAGTACTTC.

The genes are TRBV5-1 and TRBJ2-2; the match to TRBD1 covers 8 bases. The CDR3 spans 15 residues. V lost 2 bases, J lost 9 bases, and 9 bases stayed unmatched. Germline lookup yields CDR1 SGHRS and CDR2 YFSETQ. CDR3 coding DNA: TGCGCCAGCAGCTTCGGGACAGGCGGAGTACGGGAGCTGTTTTTT. It codes for CASSFGTGGVRELFF.